The present T cell receptor (beta chain) was sequenced within a study of CD8 T cells in Susac syndrome. TEMRA cells were FACS-enriched and CD8+ and CD4+ T cells negatively isolated. The authors reverse transcribed roughly 0.5 to 1 ug RNA with random hexamers. TCRdb re-called the immunoSEQ multiplex PCR reads with MiXCR, one entry per CDR3 protein. This table holds a few hundred thousand distinct CDR3 sequences, roughly 96% found once. The CDR3 is 14 amino acids. CDR1 is GTSNPN and CDR2 is SVGIG in the germline V gene (reference sequence). Trimming removed 3 bases from V and 1 base from J; junction bases left unmatched: 2.

Sample: CD4+ T cells from PBMCs. The rearrangement links TRBV30 to TRBJ2-5, with 10 bases matching TRBD1. The receptor's source is a human donor with multiple sclerosis. The CDR3: CAWRGQGSQETQYF. The CDR3 DNA is TGTGCCTGGAGGGGACAGGGGAGCCAAGAGACCCAGTACTTC.